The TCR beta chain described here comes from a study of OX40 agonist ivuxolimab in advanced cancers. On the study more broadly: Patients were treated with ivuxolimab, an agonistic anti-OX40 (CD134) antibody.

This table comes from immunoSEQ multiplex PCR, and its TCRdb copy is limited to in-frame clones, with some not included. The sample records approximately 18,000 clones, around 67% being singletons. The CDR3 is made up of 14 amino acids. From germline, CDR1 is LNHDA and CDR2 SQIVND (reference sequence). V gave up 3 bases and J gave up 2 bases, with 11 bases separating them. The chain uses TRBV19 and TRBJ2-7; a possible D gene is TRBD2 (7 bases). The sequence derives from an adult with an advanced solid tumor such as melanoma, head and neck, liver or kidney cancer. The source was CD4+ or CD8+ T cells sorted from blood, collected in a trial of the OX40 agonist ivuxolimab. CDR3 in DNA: TGTGCCAGTAGTATCACAGGGACTACCTACGAGCAGTACTTC. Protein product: CASSITGTTYEQYF. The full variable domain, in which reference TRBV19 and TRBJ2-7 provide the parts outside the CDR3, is DGGITQSPKYLFRKEGQNVTLSCEQNLNHDAMYWYRQDPGQGLRLIYYSQIVNDFQKGDIAEGYSVSREKKESFPLTVTSAQKNPTAFYLCASSITGTTYEQYFGPGTRLTVT.